This T cell receptor (beta chain) originates from a study of T cells in Graves' hyperthyroidism and ophthalmopathy. Study outcomes and limitations: Blood also carried most thyroid clonotypes expanded above 0.001.

What was amplified from RNA transcripts were TCR beta CDR3 regions. TCR CDR3 underwent first-round RT-PCR with the HTBI primer set. TCRdb reprocessed the multiplex PCR reads via MiXCR and lists one record per CDR3 protein. This sample has a few hundred thousand distinct CDR3 sequences, with about 43% found just once. This clonotype was found a few times. Its antigen is not known. The CDR3 is 16 amino acids. V lost 1 base and J lost 4, with 16 bases in between. Looked up from germline, CDR1 is SGHTA and CDR2 is FQGNSA. The chain recombines TRBV7-2 with TRBJ1-2; D perhaps matches TRBD1 (5 bases). This TCR derives from a woman younger than 30 with Graves' hyperthyroidism. The sample comprised peripheral blood or thyroid tissue (not recorded which). In nucleotides, the CDR3 is TGTGCCAGCAGCTTAGAGGGGACGGTCCTCCTCTATGGCTACACCTTC. This gives the protein CASSLEGTVLLYGYTF.